The sequence of this TCR beta chain was determined in a study of identical twins. TCRdb called the 5' RACE reads again in MiXCR, with one record for every CDR3 protein. Here the sample spans some 190,000 distinct CDR3 sequences, around 15% being singletons. The CDR3 is 15 residues long. Germline V gene data show CDR1 as SGHDN and CDR2 as FVKESK. With 1 base removed from V and 1 base from J, the gap between germline ends came to 11 bases. Points from the study as a whole: Its conclusions, products of cross-sectional statistical analysis, did not come from following the same donors. Low generation-probability sequences were in excess among twin-shared out-of-frame alpha sequences.

For this clonotype: Its target is unknown.

Separately, the same data were catalogued under a study of T cells expressing NK-cell markers. That work adds: Eight donors were sequenced, of whom seven were HCMV-seropositive, while the remaining one was HCMV-seronegative. The CD3+CD56-NKG2C+ fraction was also led by these clonotypes in a few donors.

The clonotype originates from a woman under 30 in good health. The specimen was CD8+ T cells sorted from blood. The V call is TRBV14, the J call TRBJ2-7; the D gene is possibly TRBD1 (6 bases). The CDR3 reads CASSQAPGVSYEQYF. The CDR3 coding sequence is TGTGCCAGCAGCCAAGCCCCAGGGGTATCCTACGAGCAGTACTTC.